This TCR beta chain was documented in a study of blood T cell repertoires in COVID-19. Study-wide context: Specimens from acute and convalescent COVID-19 originated in the United States, Italy and Spain. T cells, B-cell-depleted T cells, or PBMCs supplied cDNA or gDNA.

V lost 0 bases to trimming and J lost 2 bases, with 7 bases between them. This CDR3 region has 14 residues. The germline V gene encodes CDR1 MGHRA and CDR2 YSYEKL. This table comes from immunoSEQ multiplex PCR, and its TCRdb copy is limited to in-frame clones, with some not included. The repertoire includes under 550,000 clones, approximately 90% of them detected once, and roughly 0.84% sits in the top ten. The V gene is TRBV4-1, the J gene TRBJ1-2; perhaps TRBD1 as D (6 bases). This TCR came from a man aged 18 to 35 with COVID-19, enrolled during active disease. Sequencing was performed on peripheral blood. The CDR3 DNA reads TGCGCCAGCAGCCAAGAACAGGGAAACTATGGCTACACCTTC. This encodes CASSQEQGNYGYTF.